This TCR beta chain was profiled in a study of T cell responses to AZD1222 COVID-19 vaccine. Produced via immunoSEQ multiplex PCR; TCRdb's table is partial and in-frame only. The sample holds over 110,000 clones, around 90% seen once. Per the germline V gene, CDR1 is SGHTA and CDR2 is FQGNSA. CDR3 size: 16 residues. V was pared by 2 bases and J by 7 bases, with 15 bases between. About this clone: Its target is unknown.

The study's findings and limits: Reports say nearly half of spike-specific TCRs go after unmutated variant regions.

The V and J genes are TRBV7-2 and TRBJ1-6; D remains ambiguous. The receptor comes from an adult in good health. The material sequenced was peripheral blood, taken on day 0 of AZD1222 vaccination. The CDR3 DNA reads as TGTGCCAGCAGCTTATATCCGGGGAGCGGGAATTCACCCCTCCACTTT. This sequence encodes CASSLYPGSGNSPLHF.